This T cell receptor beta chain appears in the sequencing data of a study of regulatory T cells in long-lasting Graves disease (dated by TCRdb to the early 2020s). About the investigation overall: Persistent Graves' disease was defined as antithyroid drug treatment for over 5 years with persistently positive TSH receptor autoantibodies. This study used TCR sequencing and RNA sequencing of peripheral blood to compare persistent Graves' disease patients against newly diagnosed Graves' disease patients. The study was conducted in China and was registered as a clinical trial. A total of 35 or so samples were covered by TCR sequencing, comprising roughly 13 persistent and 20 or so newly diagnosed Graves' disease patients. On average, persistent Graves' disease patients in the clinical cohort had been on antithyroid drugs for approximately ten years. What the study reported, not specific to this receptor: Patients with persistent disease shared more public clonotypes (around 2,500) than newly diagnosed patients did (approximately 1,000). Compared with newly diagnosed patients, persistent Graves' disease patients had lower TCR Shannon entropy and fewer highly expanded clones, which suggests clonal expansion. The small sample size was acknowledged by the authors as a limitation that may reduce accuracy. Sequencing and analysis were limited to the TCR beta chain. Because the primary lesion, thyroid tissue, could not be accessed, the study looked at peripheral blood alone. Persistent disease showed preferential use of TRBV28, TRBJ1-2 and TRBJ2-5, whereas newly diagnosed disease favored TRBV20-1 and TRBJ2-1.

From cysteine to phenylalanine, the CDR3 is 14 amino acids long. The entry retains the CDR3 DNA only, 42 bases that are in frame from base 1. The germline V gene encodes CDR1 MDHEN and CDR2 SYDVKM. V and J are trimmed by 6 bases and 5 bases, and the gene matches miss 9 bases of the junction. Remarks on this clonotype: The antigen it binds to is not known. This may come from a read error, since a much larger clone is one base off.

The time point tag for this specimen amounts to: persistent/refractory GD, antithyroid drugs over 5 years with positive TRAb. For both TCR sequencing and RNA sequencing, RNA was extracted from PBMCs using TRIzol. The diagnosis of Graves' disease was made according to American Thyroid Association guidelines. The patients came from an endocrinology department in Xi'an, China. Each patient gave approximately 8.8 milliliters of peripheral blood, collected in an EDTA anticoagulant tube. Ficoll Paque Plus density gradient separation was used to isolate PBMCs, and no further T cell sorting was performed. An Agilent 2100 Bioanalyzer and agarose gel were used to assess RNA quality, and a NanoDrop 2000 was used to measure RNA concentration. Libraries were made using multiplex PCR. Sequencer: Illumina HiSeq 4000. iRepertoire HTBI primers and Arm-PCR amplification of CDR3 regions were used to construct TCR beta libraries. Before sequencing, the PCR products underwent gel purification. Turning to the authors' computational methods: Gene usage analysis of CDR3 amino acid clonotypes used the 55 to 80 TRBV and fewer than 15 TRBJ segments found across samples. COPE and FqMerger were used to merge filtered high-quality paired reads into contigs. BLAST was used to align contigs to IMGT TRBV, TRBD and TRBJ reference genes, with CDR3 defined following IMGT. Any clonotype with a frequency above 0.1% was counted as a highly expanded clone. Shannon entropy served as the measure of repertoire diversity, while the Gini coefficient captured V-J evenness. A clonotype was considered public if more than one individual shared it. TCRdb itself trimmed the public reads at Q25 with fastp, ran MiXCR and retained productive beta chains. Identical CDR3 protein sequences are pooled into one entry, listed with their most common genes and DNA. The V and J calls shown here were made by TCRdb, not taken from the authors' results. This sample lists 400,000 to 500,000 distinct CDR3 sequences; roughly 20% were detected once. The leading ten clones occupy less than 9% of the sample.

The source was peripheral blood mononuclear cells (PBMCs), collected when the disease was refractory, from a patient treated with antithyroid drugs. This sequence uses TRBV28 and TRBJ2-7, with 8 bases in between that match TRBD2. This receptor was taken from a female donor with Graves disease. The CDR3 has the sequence CASRLEAAGDEQYF. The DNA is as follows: TGTGCCAGCAGATTGGAGGCAGCGGGAGACGAGCAGTACTTC.